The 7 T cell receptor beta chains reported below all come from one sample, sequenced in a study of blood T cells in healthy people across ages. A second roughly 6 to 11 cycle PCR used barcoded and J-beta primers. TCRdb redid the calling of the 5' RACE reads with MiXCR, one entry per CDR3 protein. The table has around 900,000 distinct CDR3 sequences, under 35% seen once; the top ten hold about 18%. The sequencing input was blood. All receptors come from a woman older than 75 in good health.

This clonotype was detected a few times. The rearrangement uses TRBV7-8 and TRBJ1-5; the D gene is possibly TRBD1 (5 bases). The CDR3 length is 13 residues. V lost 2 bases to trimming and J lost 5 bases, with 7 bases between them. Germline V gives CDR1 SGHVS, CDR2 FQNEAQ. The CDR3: CASSLPGDQPQHF. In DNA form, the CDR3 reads TGTGCCAGCAGCTTACCGGGGGATCAGCCCCAGCATTTT. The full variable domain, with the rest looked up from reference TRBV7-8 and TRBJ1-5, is GAGVSQSPRYKVAKRGQDVALRCDPISGHVSLFWYQQALGQGPEFLTYFQNEAQLDKSGLPSDRFFAERPEGSVSTLKIQRTQQEDSAVYLCASSLPGDQPQHFGDGTRLSIL.

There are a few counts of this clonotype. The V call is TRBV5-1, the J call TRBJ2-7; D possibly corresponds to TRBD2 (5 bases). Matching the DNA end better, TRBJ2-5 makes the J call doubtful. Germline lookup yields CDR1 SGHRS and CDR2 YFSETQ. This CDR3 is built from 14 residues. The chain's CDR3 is CASSLTDTRETQYF. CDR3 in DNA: TGCGCCAGCAGCTTAACCGACACTAGAGAGACCCAGTACTTC.

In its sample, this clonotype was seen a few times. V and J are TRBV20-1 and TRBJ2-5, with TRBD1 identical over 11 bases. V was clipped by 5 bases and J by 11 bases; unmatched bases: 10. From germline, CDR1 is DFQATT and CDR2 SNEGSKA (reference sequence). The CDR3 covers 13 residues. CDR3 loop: CSAGGQGGREQYF. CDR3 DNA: TGCAGTGCTGGGGGACAGGGGGGACGAGAGCAGTACTTC.

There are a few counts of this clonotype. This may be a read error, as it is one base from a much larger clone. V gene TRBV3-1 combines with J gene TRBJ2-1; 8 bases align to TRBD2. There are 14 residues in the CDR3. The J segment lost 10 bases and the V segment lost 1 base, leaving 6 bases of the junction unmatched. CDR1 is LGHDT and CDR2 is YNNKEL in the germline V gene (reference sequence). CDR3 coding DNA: TGTGCCAGCAGCCAAGTGGTCCTAGCGGGCGAGCAGTTCTTC. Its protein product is CASSQVVLAGEQFF.

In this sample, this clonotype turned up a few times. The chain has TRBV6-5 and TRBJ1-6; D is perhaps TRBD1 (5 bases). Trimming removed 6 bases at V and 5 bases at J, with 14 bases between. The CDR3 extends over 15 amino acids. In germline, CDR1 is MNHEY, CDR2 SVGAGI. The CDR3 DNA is TGTGCCAGCAGGGGCCCCGGGACGGATAATTCACCCCTCCACTTT. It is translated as CASRGPGTDNSPLHF.

The CDR3, as DNA: TGTGCCAGCACTCTCGGCGGAGGTAGCTCCTACAATGAGCAGTACTTC. It is translated as CASTLGGGSSYNEQYF. This chain uses TRBV12-3 or TRBV12-4 with TRBJ2-1; the D gene is possibly TRBD2 (5 bases). The J call may be incorrect, as the DNA end agrees better with TRBJ2-7. The CDR3 sequence is 16 residues long.

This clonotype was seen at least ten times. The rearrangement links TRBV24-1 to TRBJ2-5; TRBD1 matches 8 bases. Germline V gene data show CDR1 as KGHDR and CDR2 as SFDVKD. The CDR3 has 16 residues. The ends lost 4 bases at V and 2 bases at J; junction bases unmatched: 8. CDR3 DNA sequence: TGTGCCACCAGTGACCCGACAGGGGATAGGCAAGAGACCCAGTACTTC. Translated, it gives CATSDPTGDRQETQYF.